The 13 T cell receptor beta chains reported below all come from one sample, sequenced in a study of blood T cell repertoires in COVID-19. Sequenced by immunoSEQ multiplex PCR; TCRdb stores in-frame clones only, minus some. The sample lists over 200,000 clones; approximately 91% were seen once. The sequenced sample consisted of peripheral blood. The receptors were gathered from a woman aged 60 to 75 with acute or convalescent COVID-19.

The chain uses TRBV11-2 and TRBJ2-5, with 8 bases fitting TRBD1. The CDR3 totals 16 residues. Germline V gene data show CDR1 as SGHAT and CDR2 as FQNNGV. Losses at the gene ends were 5 bases for V and 4 bases for J; bases not matched to a gene: 12. The CDR3 sequence is CASSPTRTGRAETQYF. The CDR3 DNA follows: TGTGCCAGCAGCCCTACCAGGACAGGGCGGGCAGAGACCCAGTACTTC.

The V and J genes are TRBV12-3 or TRBV12-4 and TRBJ1-5; D gene unclear. With 3 bases removed from V and 7 bases from J, the gap between germline ends came to 10 bases. The CDR3 contains 13 residues. The CDR3 reads CASSLSREQPQHF. CDR3 bases: TGTGCCAGCAGTTTGTCAAGAGAACAGCCCCAGCATTTT.

The rearrangement links TRBV9 to TRBJ1-4, with D perhaps TRBD1 (5 bases). Germline CDR1 reads SGDLS; CDR2 reads YYNGEE. The ends were cut back, 0 bases at V and 0 bases at J, with 9 bases in the middle. The CDR3 extends over 16 amino acids. In nucleotides, the CDR3 is TGTGCCAGCAGCGTAGGGGGCGGCCCAACTAATGAAAAACTGTTTTTT. Residues: CASSVGGGPTNEKLFF.

The V gene is TRBV19, the J gene TRBJ1-5; the match to TRBD1 covers 9 bases. The length of the CDR3 is 15 residues. V gave up 5 bases and J gave up 4 bases; unmatched junction bases: 6. Per germline, CDR1 LNHDA and CDR2 SQIVND (reference sequence). CDR3 protein: CASSDDRGWNQPQHF. CDR3 nucleotide sequence: TGTGCCAGTAGTGACGACAGGGGGTGGAATCAGCCCCAGCATTTT.

V is TRBV19 and J is TRBJ1-1; D not certain. Between the trimmed V and J ends, which lost 4 bases and 3 bases, there was a span of 9 bases. The CDR3 runs 13 residues. From germline, CDR1 is LNHDA and CDR2 SQIVND (reference sequence). The CDR3 loop is CASSKDRDTEAFF. The DNA for the CDR3 is TGTGCCAGTAGTAAGGATCGGGACACTGAAGCTTTCTTT.

The rearrangement links TRBV4-3 to TRBJ1-5; no clear D. Looked up from germline, CDR1 is LGHNA and CDR2 is YSLEER. The germline V and J ends were trimmed by 0 bases and 9 bases, with 9 bases remaining between them. The CDR3 extends over 13 amino acids. The CDR3 DNA follows: TGCGCCAGCAGCCAAGATTGGAGCAGGCCCCAGCATTTT. It codes for CASSQDWSRPQHF.

This chain connects TRBV7-6 to TRBJ2-5; maybe TRBD2 (5 bases). CDR1 and CDR2 from the germline V gene are SGHVS and FNYEAQ. Trimming cost V 3 bases and J 1 base, with 15 bases left between them. This CDR3 contains 16 residues. The CDR3 region has the DNA TGTGCCAGCAGCTTGAGGGCGGCTATTGGCCAAGAGACCCAGTACTTC. Its translation: CASSLRAAIGQETQYF.

The chain has TRBV5-1 and TRBJ1-4; unclear D gene. Trimming removed 0 bases from V and 7 bases from J, with 13 bases in between. There are 15 residues in the CDR3. The germline CDR1 and CDR2 sequences are SGHRS and YFSETQ. DNA for the CDR3: TGCGCCAGCAGCTTGGAGTCCAGATCAACTGAAAAACTGTTTTTT. Its protein product is CASSLESRSTEKLFF.

The chain employs TRBV7-3 and TRBJ2-3, with TRBD2 identical over 10 bases. The CDR3 totals 16 residues. J was trimmed by 6 bases and V by 2 bases; bases with no gene match: 8. Germline assignment: CDR1 SGHTA and CDR2 FQGTGA. CDR3 loop: CASSLHQAGGMDTQYF. In DNA, the CDR3 is TGTGCCAGCAGCTTACATCAAGCGGGGGGGATGGATACGCAGTATTTT.

This sequence joins TRBV28 and TRBJ1-1, with D maybe TRBD1 (6 bases). The V gene lost 4 bases and the J gene lost 5 bases, with 14 bases spanning the gap. The CDR3 is made up of 14 amino acids. Germline CDR1 and CDR2: MDHEN and SYDVKM. In DNA, the CDR3 is TGTGCCAGCAGTTCGACACAGGGACGGACTGAAGCTTTCTTT. Its translation: CASSSTQGRTEAFF.

The chain carries TRBV19 and TRBJ1-6; 8 bases align to TRBD1. V lost 3 bases to trimming and J lost 7 bases; unmatched junction nucleotides: 11. CDR3 length: 17 residues. CDR1 LNHDA and CDR2 SQIVND come from the germline V gene (reference sequence). CDR3 nucleotide sequence: TGTGCCAGTAGTATTCGGGACAGGATCAATAGGAATTCACCCCTCCACTTT. It specifies CASSIRDRINRNSPLHF.

The V call is TRBV7-8, the J call TRBJ2-3; 7 nucleotides line up with TRBD1. This CDR3 is 13 amino acids long. Trimming cost V 7 bases and J 1 base; bases outside gene matches: 2. Germline values: CDR1 SGHVS, CDR2 FQNEAQ. The CDR3 DNA reads as TGTGCCAGCAAAGGGGGCCGCACAGATACGCAGTATTTT. It codes for CASKGGRTDTQYF. Looking up the rest from reference TRBV7-8 and TRBJ2-3 gives the full variable domain: GAGVSQSPRYKVAKRGQDVALRCDPISGHVSLFWYQQALGQGPEFLTYFQNEAQLDKSGLPSDRFFAERPEGSVSTLKIQRTQQEDSAVYLCASKGGRTDTQYFGPGTRLTVL.

V gene TRBV28 combines with J gene TRBJ2-2, with 13 bases identical to TRBD2. The germline gives CDR1 MDHEN, CDR2 SYDVKM. Germline trimming cut 7 bases from V and 7 bases from J; bases unmatched to any gene: 6. The CDR3 has 15 amino acids. The CDR3 region is CASTSLAGGIGELFF. The CDR3 coding sequence is TGTGCCAGCACCTCACTAGCGGGAGGGATCGGGGAGCTGTTTTTT.